This is a list of T cell receptor beta chains from one sample in a study of cytomegalovirus exposure and HLA in healthy donors. Some clones are missing from TCRdb's copy, which holds only in-frame ones; the method was immunoSEQ multiplex PCR. The sample has roughly 200,000 clones; roughly 79% are singletons. Sequencing was done on a sample of PBMCs. The source of these receptors is a man younger than 45 in good health and CMV-seronegative. CDR3s include the opening cysteine and the closing phenylalanine or tryptophan. Each record gives: J gene, clone size, D gene, V gene, CDR3 protein, CDR3 DNA. A D gene is named only where the DNA matches it firmly. The size entry is marked missing in some rows and otherwise reads once, few, many or a size class.

>TRBJ2-7|.|.|TRBV5-1
CASSLEGLNEQYF
TGCGCCAGCAGCTTGGAGGGGTTAAACGAGCAGTACTTC
>TRBJ1-1|.|TRBD1|TRBV5-1
CASSWADRGIEAFF
TGCGCCAGCAGCTGGGCCGACAGGGGGATTGAAGCTTTCTTT
>TRBJ1-4|.|TRBD1|TRBV6-4
CASSPAPGQGNEKLFF
TGTGCCAGCAGTCCGGCCCCGGGACAGGGAAACGAAAAACTGTTTTTT
>TRBJ2-5|once|.|TRBV10-2
CASSALPSETQYF
TGCGCCAGCAGTGCCCTTCCTTCTGAGACCCAGTACTTC
>TRBJ1-2|.|TRBD1|TRBV5-1
CASSLSGTGNGYTF
TGCGCCAGTTCCCTCTCCGGGACAGGGAATGGCTACACCTTC
>TRBJ2-7|.|.|TRBV5-6
CASKIPGLRTHEQYF
TGTGCCAGCAAAATACCGGGACTGAGGACCCACGAGCAGTACTTC
>TRBJ2-1|.|TRBD1|TRBV5-1
CASSPGQGSSYNEQFF
TGCGCCAGCAGCCCGGGACAGGGGAGCTCCTACAATGAGCAGTTCTTC
>TRBJ2-7|few|TRBD1|TRBV15
CATSRDRTGSYEQYF
TGTGCCACCAGCAGAGACCGGACAGGCTCCTACGAGCAGTACTTC
>TRBJ1-2|.|.|TRBV18
CASSRTDSLELAF
TGTGCCAGCTCACGAACGGACAGCCTTGAACTCGCCTTC
>TRBJ2-3|.|TRBD2|TRBV11-1
CASSLRTSGRVGDTQYF
TGTGCCAGCAGCTTAAGGACTAGCGGGAGAGTTGGAGATACGCAGTATTTT
>TRBJ2-3|few|TRBD1|TRBV5-6
CASSPGTGEQYF
TGTGCCAGCAGCCCCGGGACAGGGGAGCAGTATTTT
>TRBJ2-1|.|TRBD2|TRBV4-1
CASSQGLAGVEQFF
TGCGCCAGCAGCCAGGGACTAGCGGGAGTTGAGCAGTTCTTC
>TRBJ1-2|.|.|TRBV5-1
CASSLTGFYGYTF
TGCGCCAGCAGCTTAACAGGTTTCTATGGCTACACCTTC
>TRBJ2-1|.|.|TRBV27
CASSLGSSTTYNEQFF
TGTGCCAGCAGTTTAGGCTCTTCAACCACCTACAATGAGCAGTTCTTC
>TRBJ2-7|.|.|TRBV11-2
CASSSWVSGGQTYEQYF
TGTGCCAGCAGCTCATGGGTTTCCGGCGGCCAGACCTACGAGCAGTACTTC
>TRBJ2-5|.|TRBD2|TRBV2
CASTPSAGGGETQYF
TGTGCCAGCACCCCGTCGGCGGGAGGTGGGGAGACCCAGTACTTC
>TRBJ2-7|.|.|TRBV7-9
CASSPIGAYEQYF
TGTGCCAGCAGCCCGATAGGGGCCTACGAGCAGTACTTC
>TRBJ2-3|few|TRBD1|TRBV25-1
CASSGGQGADTQYF
TGTGCCAGCAGTGGCGGACAGGGGGCAGATACGCAGTATTTT
>TRBJ1-4|few|.|TRBV28
CASSRGQGRTTEKLFF
TGTGCCAGCAGTAGAGGTCAGGGCAGAACTACCGAAAAACTGTTTTTT
>TRBJ2-5|.|.|TRBV28
CASSLVEGAQETQYF
TGTGCCAGCAGTTTAGTTGAAGGGGCGCAAGAGACCCAGTACTTC
>TRBJ2-6|.|TRBD1|TRBV6-1
CASTGGSGANVLTF
TGTGCCAGCACAGGGGGCTCTGGGGCCAACGTCCTGACTTTC
>TRBJ2-7|.|.|TRBV19
CASSRGSVDEQYF
TGTGCCAGTAGTCGAGGGAGCGTCGACGAGCAGTACTTC
>TRBJ2-7|.|TRBD2|TRBV7-9
CASSLAIGLAGDEQYF
TGTGCCAGCAGCTTAGCCATTGGGCTAGCGGGAGACGAGCAGTACTTC
>TRBJ2-5|.|.|TRBV5-1
CASSFDTQETQYF
TGCGCCAGCAGCTTTGACACGCAAGAGACCCAGTACTTC
>TRBJ2-1|.|.|TRBV30
CAWSPPSGRSYNEQFF
TGTGCCTGGAGTCCACCAAGCGGGCGCTCCTACAATGAGCAGTTCTTC
>TRBJ1-1|.|TRBD1|TRBV6-5
CASSRDRGGTEAFF
TGTGCCAGCTCCCGAGACAGGGGTGGCACTGAAGCTTTCTTT